This passage covers 27 T cell receptor beta chains from one sample sequenced in a study of blood T cell repertoires in COVID-19. The protocol was immunoSEQ multiplex PCR, while the TCRdb copy is restricted to in-frame clones and leaves out a portion. The repertoire consists of roughly 300,000 clones, with 85% to 90% occurring once and the leading ten covering 10% to 15%. Input material: peripheral blood. These TCRs come from a human donor in a cohort sampled during active COVID-19.

The chain couples TRBV27 to TRBJ2-1, with TRBD2 identical over 9 bases. V lost 2 bases, J lost 10 bases, and 24 bases stayed unmatched. Germline loops: CDR1 MNHEY, CDR2 SMNVEV (reference sequence). The length of the CDR3 is 20 residues. CDR3 protein: CASSLKGARGGRAERKEQFF. CDR3 nucleotides: TGTGCCAGCAGTTTAAAAGGGGCCCGCGGCGGGAGGGCCGAGCGGAAAGAGCAGTTCTTC.

This clone has only one observation. The rearrangement uses TRBV7-3 and TRBJ2-1, with TRBD2 identical over 8 bases. Germline V gene data show CDR1 as SGHTA and CDR2 as FQGTGA. The length of the CDR3 is 13 residues. With 5 bases clipped from V and 9 bases from J, the junction kept 6 bases outside the gene matches. The CDR3 loop reads CASSRTRGGEQFF. The CDR3 coding sequence is TGTGCCAGCAGCCGAACCCGGGGGGGTGAGCAGTTCTTC. The full variable domain, in which reference TRBV7-3 and TRBJ2-1 provide the parts outside the CDR3, is GAGVSQTPSNKVTEKGKYVELRCDPISGHTALYWYRQSLGQGPEFLIYFQGTGAADDSGLPNDRFFAVRPEGSVSTLKIQRTERGDSAVYLCASSRTRGGEQFFGPGTRLTVL.

This chain joins TRBV4-1 and TRBJ1-1, with D possibly matching TRBD1 (5 bases). This CDR3 has 13 amino acids. Germline V gene data show CDR1 as MGHRA and CDR2 as YSYEKL. Trimming removed 3 bases from V and 6 bases from J, with 11 bases in between. CDR3 amino acids: CASSHRRESEAFF. The CDR3 coding sequence is TGCGCCAGCAGCCACCGCAGGGAATCTGAAGCTTTCTTT.

This clone was seen only once. The same CDR3 can be traced to other DNA sequences in this sample. This chain connects TRBV7-2 to TRBJ1-6; D is uncertain. Trimming cost V 4 bases and J 4 bases, with 8 bases left between them. Germline V gene data show CDR1 as SGHTA and CDR2 as FQGNSA. CDR3 length equals 14 residues. Here the CDR3 DNA reads TGTGCCAGCAGCTCCTCCAGTTATAATTCACCCCTCCACTTT. It translates to CASSSSSYNSPLHF. Full variable domain (outside the CDR3, taken from reference TRBV7-2 and TRBJ1-6): GAGVSQSPSNKVTEKGKDVELRCDPISGHTALYWYRQSLGQGLEFLIYFQGNSAPDKSGLPSDRFSAERTGGSVSTLTIQRTQQEDSAVYLCASSSSSYNSPLHFGNGTRLTVT.

The chain uses TRBV29-1 and TRBJ1-2; weak D call: TRBD1 (6 bases). The CDR3 consists of 12 residues. V lost 1 base and J lost 8, with 11 bases in between. Germline V gene data show CDR1 as SQVTM and CDR2 as ANQGSEA. The CDR3 spells CSVEGAQGGYTF. The CDR3 region has the DNA TGCAGCGTTGAAGGGGCTCAGGGGGGCTACACCTTC.

This chain links TRBV7-2 with TRBJ1-1; D possibly corresponds to TRBD1 (5 bases). CDR1 SGHTA and CDR2 FQGNSA come from the germline V gene. The length of the CDR3 is 14 residues. Trimming removed 5 bases at V and 5 bases at J, with 15 bases between. CDR3 in DNA: TGTGCCAGCAGCCCGGGGCGGGGCGTTACTGAAGCTTTCTTT. This codes for CASSPGRGVTEAFF. Together with reference TRBV7-2 and TRBJ1-1, the CDR3 gives the full variable domain: GAGVSQSPSNKVTEKGKDVELRCDPISGHTALYWYRQSLGQGLEFLIYFQGNSAPDKSGLPSDRFSAERTGGSVSTLTIQRTQQEDSAVYLCASSPGRGVTEAFFGQGTRLTVV.

The V call is TRBV30, the J call TRBJ1-2, with TRBD1 as a possible D gene (5 bases). Looked up from germline, CDR1 is GTSNPN and CDR2 is SVGIG (reference sequence). There are 18 residues in the CDR3. V was cut by 2 bases and J by 0 bases, with 22 bases left in between. This chain's CDR3 is CAWSSTTVWGLANYGYTF. CDR3 nucleotide sequence: TGTGCCTGGAGTTCCACCACCGTCTGGGGCTTAGCTAACTATGGCTACACCTTC.

This clone was found once. J is TRBJ1-2 and V is TRBV6-5; the match to TRBD1 covers 7 bases. CDR3 length: 15 residues. J gave up 6 bases and V 0 bases, and 7 bases lay outside the gene matches. Germline V lookup: CDR1 MNHEY, CDR2 SVGAGI. Written as DNA, the CDR3 is TGTGCCAGCAGTTACTCAACAGGGGTTCCTAATGGCTACACCTTC. The encoded protein is CASSYSTGVPNGYTF.

The V and J genes are TRBV27 and TRBJ2-7; weak D call: TRBD1 (5 bases). CDR1 and CDR2 from the germline V gene are MNHEY and SMNVEV (reference sequence). CDR3 length: 15 residues. Trimming pared 2 bases from V and 6 bases from J, leaving 17 bases between. Written as DNA, the CDR3 is TGTGCCAGCAGTTTAAACCCCCAGGGTTTTGGCGAGCAGTACTTC. Its protein is CASSLNPQGFGEQYF.

This chain joins TRBV4-2 and TRBJ1-3; tentatively, D is TRBD1 (6 bases). Trimming shortened V by 4 bases and J by 0 bases, and 16 bases separated the two germline ends. The germline CDR1 and CDR2 sequences are LGHNA and YNFKEQ. The CDR3 has 17 amino acids. CDR3 residues: CASSRTDTGRSGNTIYF. In nucleotides, the CDR3 is TGTGCCAGCAGCCGAACTGACACAGGGCGCTCTGGAAACACCATATATTTT.

The chain has TRBV2 and TRBJ2-6; possibly TRBD2 for D (5 bases). Trimming left V 8 bases short and J 2 bases short, with 10 bases between. This CDR3 is built from 14 residues. Germline CDR1 SNHLY, CDR2 FYNNEI. CDR3 residues: CASRAATGANVLTF. For the CDR3, the DNA is TGTGCCAGCCGAGCGGCAACTGGGGCCAACGTCCTGACTTTC.

The chain joins TRBV5-1 to TRBJ2-1, with TRBD2 identical over 9 bases. Per the germline V gene, CDR1 is SGHRS and CDR2 is YFSETQ. After removal of 3 bases from V and 7 bases from J, the junction contained 11 bases not matched to a gene. There are 16 residues in the CDR3. CDR3 nucleotide sequence: TGCGCCAGCAGCTCTGGGACTAGCCCCCAATCTAATGAGCAGTTCTTC. It is translated as CASSSGTSPQSNEQFF.

The chain recombines TRBV29-1 with TRBJ2-1; possible D gene TRBD2, 6 bases. Germline V gene data show CDR1 as SQVTM and CDR2 as ANQGSEA. This CDR3 contains 19 residues. The V gene lost 6 bases and the J gene lost 5 bases, with 32 bases spanning the gap. CDR3 bases: TGCAGCGTCCTCGGCCTAGCGTATACCCGTTGGTACGTAAACAATGAGCAGTTCTTC. This translates into CSVLGLAYTRWYVNNEQFF.

In DNA, the CDR3 is TGTGCCAGCAGTTTAGGGACAGGGGGCGCTGGGGCCAACGTCCTGACTTTC. This sequence encodes CASSLGTGGAGANVLTF. The chain employs TRBV27 and TRBJ2-6; 12 nucleotides match TRBD1. Germline lookup yields CDR1 MNHEY and CDR2 SMNVEV (reference sequence). The CDR3 runs 17 residues. V was clipped by 2 bases and J by 2 bases; unmatched bases: 1.

The chain couples TRBV2 to TRBJ1-2, with 7 bases aligning to TRBD1. Unmatched junction bases numbered 7, after V lost 7 bases and J lost 5 bases. The germline gives CDR1 SNHLY, CDR2 FYNNEI. This CDR3 comprises 13 residues. The CDR3 bases are TGTGCCAGCACCGCAGGGACAGCTTATGGCTACACCTTC. This translates into CASTAGTAYGYTF.

Of note for this clone: The sample contains more than one DNA sequence encoding this CDR3. V usage is TRBV30 and J usage is TRBJ2-7; 7 bases fit TRBD2. The CDR3 length is 14 residues. Germline CDR1 and CDR2: GTSNPN and SVGIG (reference sequence). V was clipped by 0 bases and J by 0 bases; unmatched bases: 2. The CDR3 loop is CAWSVGGSSYEQYF. CDR3 in DNA: TGTGCCTGGAGTGTAGGCGGGAGCTCCTACGAGCAGTACTTC.

This sequence joins TRBV6-6 and TRBJ1-4, with D tentatively TRBD1 (5 bases). Germline V CDR1 and CDR2: MNHNY, SVGAGI (reference sequence). The CDR3 has 15 residues. The V gene lost 5 bases and the J gene lost 0 bases, with 10 bases spanning the gap. This CDR3 is CASSPRQPTNEKLFF. CDR3 DNA: TGTGCCAGCAGTCCCAGACAGCCAACTAATGAAAAACTGTTTTTT.

The CDR3 nucleotides read TGTGCCAGCAGCTCTGGCCGGGACAGGGGCAATTCACCCCTCCACTTT. Protein sequence: CASSSGRDRGNSPLHF. The chain joins TRBV7-9 to TRBJ1-6, with 10 positions matching TRBD1. The CDR3 runs 16 residues. V trimming: 4 bases; J trimming: 7 bases; junction bases outside the gene matches: 7. The germline V gene has CDR1 SEHNR and CDR2 FQNEAQ (reference sequence).

This chain links TRBV4-2 with TRBJ2-2; TRBD2 agrees at 11 bases. J was trimmed by 6 bases and V by 4 bases; bases with no gene match: 7. The CDR3 is 16 residues long. Germline V lookup: CDR1 LGHNA, CDR2 YNFKEQ. The CDR3 sequence is CASSPVAGGPAGELFF. In nucleotides, the CDR3 is TGTGCCAGCAGCCCTGTAGCGGGAGGGCCCGCCGGGGAGCTGTTTTTT.

The chain couples TRBV6-5 to TRBJ1-1; possible D gene TRBD1, 5 bases. This CDR3 has 15 residues. From germline, CDR1 is MNHEY and CDR2 SVGAGI. Trimming pared 0 bases from V and 5 bases from J, leaving 13 bases between. CDR3 amino acids: CASSYSGRARTEAFF. The DNA of the CDR3 is TGTGCCAGCAGTTACTCGGGCAGGGCTAGGACTGAAGCTTTCTTT.

This chain links TRBV6-2 or TRBV6-3 with TRBJ2-1, with D possibly matching TRBD2 (6 bases). Trimming stripped 5 bases from V and 7 bases from J, with 15 bases between. CDR1 and CDR2 from the germline V gene are MNHEY and SVGEGT. The CDR3 runs to 14 residues. Here the CDR3 reads CASSKTGSGNEQFF. DNA for the CDR3: TGTGCCAGCAGTAAGACCGGGAGTGGTAATGAGCAGTTCTTC.

The chain employs TRBV5-1 and TRBJ2-2; the match to TRBD2 covers 14 bases. There are 17 residues in the CDR3. Germline assignment: CDR1 SGHRS and CDR2 YFSETQ. Losses at the gene ends were 6 bases for V and 4 bases for J; bases not matched to a gene: 8. The CDR3 is CASKAGLAGVSTGELFF. In DNA, the CDR3 is TGCGCCAGCAAGGCGGGACTAGCGGGAGTGTCCACCGGGGAGCTGTTTTTT.

This clone was found once. J is TRBJ2-3 and V is TRBV19; TRBD1 matches at 9 bases. This CDR3 spans 16 amino acids. CDR1 and CDR2 from the germline V gene are LNHDA and SQIVND (reference sequence). V gave up 5 bases and J gave up 2 bases; unmatched junction bases: 8. DNA of the CDR3: TGTGCCAGTAGTGGAATTAGGGACAGGGCCACAGATACGCAGTATTTT. Translating it yields CASSGIRDRATDTQYF.

The CDR3 DNA reads TGCGCCAGCAGCTTGACTCAGGGGGCGCGCGATGAGCAGTTCTTC. Its protein is CASSLTQGARDEQFF. The gene calls are TRBV5-1 and TRBJ2-1; TRBD1 aligns across 8 bases. V lost 1 base and J lost 8; bases outside the gene matches: 8. The CDR3 extends over 15 amino acids. Germline CDR1 is SGHRS and CDR2 is YFSETQ.

The V and J genes are TRBV25-1 and TRBJ2-7; tentative D call: TRBD1 (6 bases). The CDR3 is made up of 13 amino acids. Germline V gene sequence: CDR1 MGHDK, CDR2 SYGVNS. V was shortened by 3 bases and J by 6 bases, with 12 bases between the two germline ends. The CDR3 reads CASSDPGHSEQYF. DNA for the CDR3: TGTGCCAGCAGTGACCCGGGACACTCCGAGCAGTACTTC.

A single count supports this clone. The chain joins TRBV7-2 to TRBJ1-1; D is unclear. With 4 bases removed from V and 13 bases from J, the gap between germline ends came to 31 bases. Per the germline V gene, CDR1 is SGHTA and CDR2 is FQGNSA. The CDR3 has 17 residues. The CDR3 DNA reads as TGTGCCAGCAGCTCTACGTACGTCAAGTCGGGGTGGGGAGTGGGTTTCTTT. Protein sequence: CASSSTYVKSGWGVGFF.

The rearrangement uses TRBV18 and TRBJ2-7; 7 nucleotides line up with TRBD2. This CDR3 spans 17 amino acids. Unmatched junction bases numbered 17, after V lost 5 bases and J lost 4 bases. The germline V gene has CDR1 KGHSH and CDR2 LQKENI. The CDR3 region has the DNA TGTGCCAGCTCAGGGGGTACAGTCGGGGCGGGAGCATACGAGCAGTACTTC. This encodes CASSGGTVGAGAYEQYF. Filled out from reference TRBV18 and TRBJ2-7, the complete variable domain reads NAGVMQNPRHLVRRRGQEARLRCSPMKGHSHVYWYRQLPEEGLKFMVYLQKENIIDESGMPKERFSAEFPKEGPSILRIQQVVRGDSAAYFCASSGGTVGAGAYEQYFGPGTRLTVT.